This T cell receptor (beta chain) was retrieved from a study of blood T cells in healthy people across ages (dated by TCRdb to between 2014 and 2016). Regarding the complete study: Template switching captured roughly one uniquely barcoded TCR beta cDNA molecule per two T cells in model experiments. Using deep sequencing normalized with unique cDNA molecular identifiers, the study measured how TCR beta repertoire diversity changes with age. The donors were split into four age groups: young (average about 15 years), middle-aged (39), aged (around 67) and long-lived (over 80). To avoid experimental bias, donors of different ages were spread randomly across the sequencing lanes. Using the same blood draw, the study looked at two additional independent replicas of 1 million unique cDNA reads for two donors, one aged 18 to 29 and the other aged 80 or older. What the work shows at the level of the full study, not this receptor alone: Compared with the aged group, more naive CD4+ T cells, fewer expanded clones and increased TCR diversity were shown by the long-lived group, suggesting age selection. Because profiling used bulk unsorted PBMCs, naive and antigen-experienced compartments could not be compared conclusively. Estimates of total diversity from one million sequenced T cells were regarded as lower bounds and underestimates. Because the CMV infection status of the donors was unknown, age-related changes in expanded clonotypes may potentially have been confounded. Observed TCR beta diversity correlated strongly with the percentage of naive T cells measured by flow cytometry. Observed TCR beta diversity per million T cells fell roughly linearly with age, and a significant reduction was already apparent by age around 36.

Libraries were built with 5' RACE. The instrument was an Illumina HiSeq 2500. A second roughly 6 to 11 cycle PCR used a sample-barcoded 5' primer and a J-beta primer mix. A template-switch 5' adaptor carrying 12 random nucleotides introduced a unique molecular identifier onto each TCR beta cDNA molecule. Each sample yielded at least 3 million CDR3-containing paired-end reads. All of the RNA was converted into first-strand cDNA using the Mint cDNA synthesis kit, with a TRBC-specific oligonucleotide serving as the primer. All cDNA was treated with uracil-DNA glycosylase and then went through a first 18-cycle PCR with the universal primers M1SS and BC2_uni_R. The paper's data handling went like this. Normalization of each sample was performed by random selection of 1 million high-quality reads, each carrying a distinct molecular identifier. Instead of being binned into consensus sequences, reads that shared molecular identifiers were thrown out. MiTCR, with a Q25 quality threshold and the strictest error-elimination algorithm, was used for CDR3 identification, clonotype clustering and error correction. A nonparametric unseen species model with Euler transformation was used to estimate lower-bound total TCR beta diversity. TCRdb's own reprocessing of the public reads used fastp at Q25 and MiXCR and kept productive beta chains. Here each entry gathers all rows of one CDR3 protein and keeps the most common genes and DNA. TCRdb, rather than the study authors, made the V and J calls. This sample is represented by about 1.6 million distinct CDR3 sequences; almost 35% of them were singletons. Around 11% of the sample is taken by the ten largest.

Donors were 40 or so systemically healthy Caucasian individuals from Russia aged roughly 6 to 90 years. Each donor gave approximately 9.4 milliliters of peripheral blood, drawn into EDTA-treated Vacutainer tubes. PBMCs were isolated by Ficoll-Paque density-gradient centrifugation, with at least 7 million obtained per sample. Total RNA, at least 5.5 micrograms per sample, was extracted from PBMCs with Trizol reagent. For every donor, flow cytometry on a PBMC aliquot measured the percentage of naive CD45RAhigh/CD27high T cells. CDR1 and CDR2 (SGDLS, YYNGEE) derive from the germline V gene. The CDR3 holds 15 amino acids from the cysteine to the phenylalanine. Only the CDR3 part of the read is kept: 45 bases, read in frame from the first base. Unmatched junction bases come to 1, with V trimmed by 0 bases and J by 5 bases. This clonotype has only a few counts. This clone's antigen is unknown. No clone much larger than this one lies a single base away; base qualities are absent.

This TCR was recovered from a woman in her 30s in good health. The sample taken for sequencing was blood. The chain employs TRBV9 and TRBJ2-1, and TRBD2 aligns with 11 junction nucleotides. The CDR3 loop reads CASSVEGLADNEQFF. The nucleotides read TGTGCCAGCAGCGTAGAGGGACTAGCGGACAATGAGCAGTTCTTC.